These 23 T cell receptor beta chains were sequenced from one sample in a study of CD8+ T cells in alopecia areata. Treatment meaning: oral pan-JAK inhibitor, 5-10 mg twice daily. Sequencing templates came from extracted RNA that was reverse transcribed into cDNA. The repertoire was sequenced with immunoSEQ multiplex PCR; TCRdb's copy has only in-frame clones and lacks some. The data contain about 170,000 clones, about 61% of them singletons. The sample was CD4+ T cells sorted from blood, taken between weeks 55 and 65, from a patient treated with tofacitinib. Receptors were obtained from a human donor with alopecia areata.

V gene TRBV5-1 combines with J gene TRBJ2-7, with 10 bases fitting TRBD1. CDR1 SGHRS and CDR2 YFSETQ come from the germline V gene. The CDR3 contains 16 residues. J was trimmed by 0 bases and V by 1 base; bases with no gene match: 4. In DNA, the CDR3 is TGCGCCAGCAGCTTGTTCGGGACAGGGGACTCCTACGAGCAGTACTTC. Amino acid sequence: CASSLFGTGDSYEQYF.

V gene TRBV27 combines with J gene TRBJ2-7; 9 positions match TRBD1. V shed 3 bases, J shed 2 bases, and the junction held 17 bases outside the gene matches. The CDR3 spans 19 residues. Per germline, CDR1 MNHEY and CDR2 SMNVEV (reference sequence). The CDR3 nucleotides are TGTGCCAGCAGTTTCCGGATCTCGACCGGGACAGGGTTGCCCTACGAGCAGTACTTC. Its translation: CASSFRISTGTGLPYEQYF.

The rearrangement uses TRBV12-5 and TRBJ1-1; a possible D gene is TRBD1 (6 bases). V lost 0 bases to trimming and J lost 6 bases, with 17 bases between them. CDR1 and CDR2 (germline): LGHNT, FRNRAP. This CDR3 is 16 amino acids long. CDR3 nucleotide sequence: TGTGCTAGTGGTTTGGTACTTGATGGGGGCGGGCCTGAAGCTTTCTTT. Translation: CASGLVLDGGGPEAFF.

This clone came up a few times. The CDR3 loop is CSGGQGLYEQYF. The CDR3, as DNA: TGCAGCGGCGGACAGGGCCTCTACGAGCAGTACTTC. This chain joins TRBV29-1 and TRBJ2-7; 8 bases are shared with TRBD1. In germline, CDR1 is SQVTM, CDR2 ANQGSEA. V was clipped by 7 bases and J by 3 bases; unmatched bases: 5. CDR3 length: 12 residues.

The CDR3 coding sequence is TGCAGTGCTAGTGGGCTGCGGGAGCAGTACTTC. Protein product: CSASGLREQYF. The rearrangement joins TRBV20-1 to TRBJ2-7, with D unresolved. V lost 3 bases and J 7 bases, leaving 10 bases between the germline ends. CDR1 and CDR2 from the germline V gene are DFQATT and SNEGSKA (reference sequence). This CDR3 contains 11 residues.

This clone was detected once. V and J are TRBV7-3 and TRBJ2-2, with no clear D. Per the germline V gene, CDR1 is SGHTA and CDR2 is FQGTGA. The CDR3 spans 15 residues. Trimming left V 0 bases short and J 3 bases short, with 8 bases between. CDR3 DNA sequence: TGTGCCAGCAGCTTAACGGTAGCAGACACCGGGGAGCTGTTTTTT. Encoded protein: CASSLTVADTGELFF.

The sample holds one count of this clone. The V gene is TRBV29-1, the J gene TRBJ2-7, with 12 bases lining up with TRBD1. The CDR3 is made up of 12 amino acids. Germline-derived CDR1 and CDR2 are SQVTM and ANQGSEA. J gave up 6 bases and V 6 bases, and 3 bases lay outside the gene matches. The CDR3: CSVGTGGTEQYF. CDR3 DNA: TGCAGCGTCGGGACAGGGGGCACCGAGCAGTACTTC.

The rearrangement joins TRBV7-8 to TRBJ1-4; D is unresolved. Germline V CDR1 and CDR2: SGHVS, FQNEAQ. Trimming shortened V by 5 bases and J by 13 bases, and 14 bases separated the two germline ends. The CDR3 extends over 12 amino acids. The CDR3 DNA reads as TGTGCCAGCAGCGATCACTACCGGGGACTGTTTTTT. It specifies CASSDHYRGLFF. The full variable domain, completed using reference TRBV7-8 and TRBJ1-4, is GAGVSQSPRYKVAKRGQDVALRCDPISGHVSLFWYQQALGQGPEFLTYFQNEAQLDKSGLPSDRFFAERPEGSVSTLKIQRTQQEDSAVYLCASSDHYRGLFFGSGTQLSVL.

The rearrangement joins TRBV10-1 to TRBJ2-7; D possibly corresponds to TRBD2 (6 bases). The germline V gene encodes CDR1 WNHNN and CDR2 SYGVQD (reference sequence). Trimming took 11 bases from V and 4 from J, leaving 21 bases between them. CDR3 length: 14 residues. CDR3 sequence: CAASNAGKPYEQYF. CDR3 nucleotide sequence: TGCGCCGCTTCAAATGCGGGGAAACCATACGAGCAGTACTTC.

CDR3 DNA sequence: TGTGCCAGCAGCTTAGCAACGGGGAACACTGAAGCTTTCTTT. Translating it yields CASSLATGNTEAFF. The chain couples TRBV7-9 to TRBJ1-1; D uncertain. The V and J ends lost 0 bases and 1 base respectively, with 6 bases between them. CDR1 and CDR2 from the germline V gene are SEHNR and FQNEAQ (reference sequence). CDR3 length equals 14 residues.

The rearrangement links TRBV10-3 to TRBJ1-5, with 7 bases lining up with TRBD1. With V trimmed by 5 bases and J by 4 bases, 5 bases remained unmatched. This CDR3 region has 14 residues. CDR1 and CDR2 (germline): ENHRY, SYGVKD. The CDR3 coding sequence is TGTGCCATCAGTCAAGCAGGGGGAAATCAGCCCCAGCATTTT. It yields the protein CAISQAGGNQPQHF.

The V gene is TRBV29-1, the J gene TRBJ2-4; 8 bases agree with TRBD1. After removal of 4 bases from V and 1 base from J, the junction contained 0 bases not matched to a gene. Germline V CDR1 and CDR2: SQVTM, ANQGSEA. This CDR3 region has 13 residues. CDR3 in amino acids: CSVGQGAKNIQYF. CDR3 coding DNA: TGCAGCGTTGGACAGGGGGCCAAAAACATTCAGTACTTC. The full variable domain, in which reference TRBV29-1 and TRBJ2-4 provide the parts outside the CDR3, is SAVISQKPSRDICQRGTSLTIQCQVDSQVTMMFWYRQQPGQSLTLIATANQGSEATYESGFVIDKFPISRPNLTFSTLTVSNMSPEDSSIYLCSVGQGAKNIQYFGAGTRLSVL.

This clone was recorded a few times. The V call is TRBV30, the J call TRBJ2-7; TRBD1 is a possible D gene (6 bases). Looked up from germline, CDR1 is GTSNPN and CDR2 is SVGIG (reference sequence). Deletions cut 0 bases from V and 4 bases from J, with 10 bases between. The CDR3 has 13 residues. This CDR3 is CAWSVGQKYEQYF. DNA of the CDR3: TGTGCCTGGAGTGTAGGACAGAAATACGAGCAGTACTTC.

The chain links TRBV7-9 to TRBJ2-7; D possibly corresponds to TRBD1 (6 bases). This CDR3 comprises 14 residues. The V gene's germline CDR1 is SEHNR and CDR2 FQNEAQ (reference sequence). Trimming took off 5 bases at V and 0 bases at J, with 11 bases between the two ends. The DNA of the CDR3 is TGTGCCAGCAGCCTCCGGGACAACTCCTACGAGCAGTACTTC. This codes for CASSLRDNSYEQYF.

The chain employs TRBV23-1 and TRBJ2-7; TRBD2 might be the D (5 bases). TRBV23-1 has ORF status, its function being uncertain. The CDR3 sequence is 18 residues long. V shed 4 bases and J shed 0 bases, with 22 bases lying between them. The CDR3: CASSLREVKTMSSYEQYF. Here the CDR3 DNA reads TGCGCCAGCAGTCTCCGGGAAGTTAAAACGATGAGCTCCTACGAGCAGTACTTC.

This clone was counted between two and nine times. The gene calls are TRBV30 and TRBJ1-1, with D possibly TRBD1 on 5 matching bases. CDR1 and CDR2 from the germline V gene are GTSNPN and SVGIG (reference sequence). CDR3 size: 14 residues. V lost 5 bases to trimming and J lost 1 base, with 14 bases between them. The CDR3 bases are TGTGCCTGGGGTCCCGGAGGGACGAACACTGAAGCTTTCTTT. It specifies CAWGPGGTNTEAFF.

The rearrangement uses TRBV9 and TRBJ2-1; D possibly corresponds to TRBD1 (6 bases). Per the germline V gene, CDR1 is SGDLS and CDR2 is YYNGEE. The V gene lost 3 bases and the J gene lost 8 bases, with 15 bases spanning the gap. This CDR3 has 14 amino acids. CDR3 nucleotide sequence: TGTGCCAGCAGCGCGCAGGGGACCGCCTATGAGCAGTTCTTC. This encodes CASSAQGTAYEQFF.

The CDR3 DNA follows: TGTGCCAGCAGCTTCAGGGGGAGGACAGATACGCAGTATTTT. Its protein product is CASSFRGRTDTQYF. The rearrangement links TRBV7-3 to TRBJ2-3, with D possibly matching TRBD1 (7 bases). This CDR3 is 14 amino acids long. Germline-derived CDR1 and CDR2 are SGHTA and FQGTGA. With 3 bases removed from V and 3 bases from J, the gap between germline ends came to 10 bases.

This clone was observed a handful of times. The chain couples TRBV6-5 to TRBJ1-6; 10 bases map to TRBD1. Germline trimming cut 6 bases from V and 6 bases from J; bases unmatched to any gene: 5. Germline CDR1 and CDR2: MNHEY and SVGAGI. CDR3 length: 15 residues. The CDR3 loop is CASRTGDRGNSPLHF. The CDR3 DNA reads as TGTGCCAGCAGGACCGGGGACAGGGGTAATTCACCCCTCCACTTT.

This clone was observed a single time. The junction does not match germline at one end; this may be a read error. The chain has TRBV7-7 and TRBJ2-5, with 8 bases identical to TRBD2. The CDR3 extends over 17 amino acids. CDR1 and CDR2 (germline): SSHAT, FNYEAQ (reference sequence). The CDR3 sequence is CASSSNPGLGGEETQYF. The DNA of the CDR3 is TGTGCTAGCAGCTCCAATCCGGGACTAGGGGGAGAAGAGACCCAGTACTTC.

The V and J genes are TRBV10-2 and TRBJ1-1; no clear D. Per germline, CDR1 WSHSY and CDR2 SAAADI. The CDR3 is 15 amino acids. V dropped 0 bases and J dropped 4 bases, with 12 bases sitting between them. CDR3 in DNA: TGCGCCAGCAGTGAGTCGGGAGCCCGGGGCACTGAAGCTTTCTTT. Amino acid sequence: CASSESGARGTEAFF.

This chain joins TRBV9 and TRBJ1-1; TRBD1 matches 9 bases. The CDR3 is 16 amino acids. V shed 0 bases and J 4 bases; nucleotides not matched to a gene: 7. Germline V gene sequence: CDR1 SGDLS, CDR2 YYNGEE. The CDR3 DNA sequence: TGTGCCAGCAGCGTAGACGGGACAGGGCCGAGCACTGAAGCTTTCTTT. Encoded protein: CASSVDGTGPSTEAFF.

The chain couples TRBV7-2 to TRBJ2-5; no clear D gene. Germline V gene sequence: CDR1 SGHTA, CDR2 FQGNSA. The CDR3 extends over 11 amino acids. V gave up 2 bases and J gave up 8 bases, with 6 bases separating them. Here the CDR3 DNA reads TGTGCCAGCAGCTTAAGTACCACCCAGTACTTC. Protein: CASSLSTTQYF. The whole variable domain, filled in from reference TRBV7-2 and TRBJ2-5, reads GAGVSQSPSNKVTEKGKDVELRCDPISGHTALYWYRQSLGQGLEFLIYFQGNSAPDKSGLPSDRFSAERTGGSVSTLTIQRTQQEDSAVYLCASSLSTTQYFGPGTRLLVL.